The rows below give T cell receptor beta chains drawn from one sample of a study of blood T cell repertoires in COVID-19. The data were produced by immunoSEQ multiplex PCR, yet TCRdb's version contains in-frame clones alone and is incomplete. Here the sample spans about 200,000 clones, under 90% being singletons. Sequenced sample: peripheral blood. All receptors derive from an elderly man with acute or convalescent COVID-19. CDR3s include the opening cysteine and the closing phenylalanine or tryptophan. The order of the fields is D gene, V gene, clone size, J gene, CDR3 DNA, CDR3 protein. A D gene is named only where the DNA matches it firmly. Some rows have no size entry. The others give once, few or many, or a class for an expanded clone.

D: -
V: TRBV5-1
size: -
J: TRBJ2-2
DNA: TGCGCCAGCAGCTTGGGGGGGACAATCAACACCGGGGAGCTGTTTTTT
CDR3: CASSLGGTINTGELFF

D: TRBD2
V: TRBV5-1
size: -
J: TRBJ2-3
DNA: TGCGCCAGCAGCCCGGGGACTAGTTCGGATACGCAGTATTTT
CDR3: CASSPGTSSDTQYF

D: -
V: TRBV7-8
size: once
J: TRBJ1-1
DNA: TGTGCCAGCACCAGTAAGAGGCTCGGCCTTAACACTGAAGCTTTCTTT
CDR3: CASTSKRLGLNTEAFF

D: TRBD1
V: TRBV28
size: -
J: TRBJ2-3
DNA: TGTGCCGGCGCGACAGGGGGCGCGTCAGATACGCAGTATTTT
CDR3: CAGATGGASDTQYF

D: -
V: TRBV24-1
size: -
J: TRBJ2-5
DNA: TGTGCCACCAGTGGGAGCCTCCAAGAGACCCAGTACTTC
CDR3: CATSGSLQETQYF

D: -
V: TRBV18
size: -
J: TRBJ2-5
DNA: TGTGCCAGCTCACCACCCAACGCCCGAGTAGAGACCCAGTACTTC
CDR3: CASSPPNARVETQYF

D: -
V: TRBV19
size: -
J: TRBJ2-3
DNA: TGTGCCAGTACCCTACAGGGTTTGACAGATACGCAGTATTTT
CDR3: CASTLQGLTDTQYF

D: TRBD2
V: TRBV6-2/TRBV6-3
size: -
J: TRBJ2-5
DNA: TGTGCCAGCAGTTACCCCGATGGGAGGGGCGCGCCGGAGACCCAGTACTTC
CDR3: CASSYPDGRGAPETQYF

D: TRBD1
V: TRBV18
size: -
J: TRBJ1-1
DNA: TGTGCCAGCCAACTCCCTGGGACAGCTGAAGCTTTCTTT
CDR3: CASQLPGTAEAFF

D: TRBD2
V: TRBV5-8
size: -
J: TRBJ2-1
DNA: TGTGCCAGCAGCTTGGAGGGGACTGCGGGAGTGAACAATGAGCAGTTCTTC
CDR3: CASSLEGTAGVNNEQFF

D: TRBD2
V: TRBV5-1
size: -
J: TRBJ2-1
DNA: TGCGCCAGCAGCTTGTCTACGCGGGAGATCAATGAGCAGTTCTTC
CDR3: CASSLSTREINEQFF

D: TRBD2
V: TRBV5-1
size: -
J: TRBJ2-1
DNA: TGCGCCAGCAGCCCCCAGGCGGGACTAGCGGGAACTGAGCAGTTCTTC
CDR3: CASSPQAGLAGTEQFF

D: -
V: TRBV19
size: -
J: TRBJ1-5
DNA: TGTGCCAGTAGTATGGGGGCGGGCAATCAGCCCCAGCATTTT
CDR3: CASSMGAGNQPQHF

D: -
V: TRBV29-1
size: once
J: TRBJ2-6
DNA: TGCAGCGTTGCAGGGGCCGGGGCCAACGTCCTGACTTTC
CDR3: CSVAGAGANVLTF

D: TRBD2
V: TRBV7-9
size: -
J: TRBJ2-1
DNA: TGTGCCAGCAGCCCGGCTAGCGGGTTTGACAATGAGCAGTTCTTC
CDR3: CASSPASGFDNEQFF

D: TRBD1
V: TRBV19
size: few
J: TRBJ2-2
DNA: TGTGCCAGTAGTATAGACAGGGGGATCGAGAACACCGGGGAGCTGTTTTTT
CDR3: CASSIDRGIENTGELFF

D: -
V: TRBV19
size: -
J: TRBJ2-2
DNA: TGTGCCAGTAGTATTAGTCTAGTTATCGCCTCGCACACCGGGGAGCTGTTTTTT
CDR3: CASSISLVIASHTGELFF

D: -
V: TRBV3-1/TRBV3-2
size: -
J: TRBJ2-4
DNA: TGTGCCAGCAGCCAAGTATTCTCGTCCAAAAACATTCAGTACTTC
CDR3: CASSQVFSSKNIQYF

D: -
V: TRBV28
size: -
J: TRBJ1-5
DNA: TGTGCCAGCAGTTTTAGCGTACAGCCCCAGCATTTT
CDR3: CASSFSVQPQHF

D: -
V: TRBV18
size: -
J: TRBJ1-5
DNA: TGTGCCAGCTCCCGGGCGGGGGGGGATCAGCATTTT
CDR3: CASSRAGGDQHF

D: -
V: TRBV30
size: -
J: TRBJ1-3
DNA: TGTGCCTCGAGCCCCCTTCCGGGAAACACCATATATTTT
CDR3: CASSPLPGNTIYF

D: -
V: TRBV9
size: -
J: TRBJ2-1
DNA: TGTGCCAGCAGCGTGCCGTTTAGCGGAAGCTCCTACAATGAGCAGTTCTTC
CDR3: CASSVPFSGSSYNEQFF

D: TRBD2
V: TRBV7-3
size: -
J: TRBJ2-1
DNA: TGTGCCAGCAGCTCCTATCCTAGCGGGAGGGATGAGCAGTTCTTC
CDR3: CASSSYPSGRDEQFF

D: TRBD1
V: TRBV7-2
size: -
J: TRBJ1-6
DNA: TGTGCCAGCAGCTTGGGGACAGGGGTCTCACCCCTCCACTTT
CDR3: CASSLGTGVSPLHF

D: -
V: TRBV28
size: -
J: TRBJ1-1
DNA: TGTGCCAGCAGTTTAAGGCGGGGGTTGGGAGCAGCTTTCTTT
CDR3: CASSLRRGLGAAFF

D: -
V: TRBV28
size: -
J: TRBJ1-1
DNA: TGTGCCAGCAGTTTATTCAGGTTGAACACTGAAGCTTTCTTT
CDR3: CASSLFRLNTEAFF

D: -
V: TRBV19
size: -
J: TRBJ2-6
DNA: TGTGCCAGTAGTACAGGGCTAACAGGTGGGGCCAACGTCCTGACTTTC
CDR3: CASSTGLTGGANVLTF

D: -
V: TRBV27
size: -
J: TRBJ1-1
DNA: TGTGCCAGCAGACCCAACAGGGCAATCGAAGCTTTCTTT
CDR3: CASRPNRAIEAFF

D: TRBD1
V: TRBV7-2
size: -
J: TRBJ2-3
DNA: TGTGCCAGCAGCCGTGGGACAGGGGACGATACGCAGTATTTT
CDR3: CASSRGTGDDTQYF

D: TRBD2
V: TRBV7-9
size: once
J: TRBJ2-7
DNA: TGTGCCGTAAAAAACGGCGGGGGAGTTTTCGACGAGCAGTACTTC
CDR3: CAVKNGGGVFDEQYF

D: -
V: TRBV19
size: -
J: TRBJ1-5
DNA: TGTGCCAGTACCCTGACAGTCTATAGCAATCAGCCCCAGCATTTT
CDR3: CASTLTVYSNQPQHF

D: TRBD2
V: TRBV11-2
size: -
J: TRBJ2-1
DNA: TGTGCCAGCAGCCGGCAACTAGCGGGCTCGGGGAATGAGCAGTTCTTC
CDR3: CASSRQLAGSGNEQFF

D: TRBD1
V: TRBV19
size: once
J: TRBJ1-4
DNA: TGTGCCAGTAGCCCGGACAGGGTACGAGAAAAACTGTTTTTT
CDR3: CASSPDRVREKLFF

D: TRBD1
V: TRBV28
size: -
J: TRBJ2-7
DNA: TGTGCCAGCAGTCCCGGGACAGCCTTCTACGAGCAGTACTTC
CDR3: CASSPGTAFYEQYF

D: TRBD1
V: TRBV24-1
size: once
J: TRBJ2-5
DNA: TGTGCCACCAGTGATTTCGACAGGGGCGAAGAGACCCAGTACTTC
CDR3: CATSDFDRGEETQYF

D: -
V: TRBV10-2
size: -
J: TRBJ1-1
DNA: TGCGCCAGCAGTGAGTCGGCAGGGAGGACTGAAGCTTTCTTT
CDR3: CASSESAGRTEAFF

D: TRBD1
V: TRBV5-4
size: -
J: TRBJ2-2
DNA: TGTGCCAGCAGCTTGGGACAGGGGATCACCGGGGAGCTGTTTTTT
CDR3: CASSLGQGITGELFF

D: -
V: TRBV20-1
size: -
J: TRBJ2-2
DNA: TGCAGTGCTAGTGAAGCGGAAAAGGGCACCGGGGAGCTGTTTTTT
CDR3: CSASEAEKGTGELFF